The source of this T cell receptor beta chain is a study of T cells in Graves' hyperthyroidism and ophthalmopathy (dated by TCRdb to about 2019). Regarding the study in general: Peripheral blood was sampled at the time of initial diagnosis, prior to any treatment. In more than five Graves' hyperthyroidism patients, the study also compared T-cell repertoires from thyroid tissue with T-cell repertoires from blood. Whether ophthalmopathy could be predicted prospectively was tested in an independent validation cohort made up of 18 to 20 hyperthyroidism patients plus 17 patients who later progressed to ophthalmopathy. According to the paper, TCR Vbeta CDR3 sequencing was carried out on 120 to 150 peripheral blood samples, which came from 40 to 45 ophthalmopathy, approximately 72 hyperthyroidism and around 17 progressor patients. The 90 or so discovery patients were randomly split 7:3 into training and test sets. To identify TCR V-J signatures that set the groups apart, the researchers used a discovery cohort of about a hundred patients, made up of under 45 with Graves' ophthalmopathy and 57 with stable Graves' hyperthyroidism. Once sampling was done, hyperthyroidism patients were given methimazole at a starting dose of 30 mg daily, whereas ophthalmopathy patients were given high-dose intravenous methylprednisolone.

Unmatched junction bases come to 4, with V trimmed by 7 bases and J by 2 bases. Per the germline V gene, MNHNS is the CDR1 and SASEGT is the CDR2. The CDR3 goes from the cysteine to the phenylalanine over 16 residues. Just the 48-base CDR3 DNA is kept, in frame starting at base 1. In the ophthalmopathy patients, disease was moderately to severely active, with a Clinical Activity Score of 3 or more, a NOSPECS grade of 4 or more, and a duration of less than 3 months. Patients with uncontrolled infections, other autoimmune diseases, pregnancy or lactation were excluded. Diagnoses were based on clinical symptoms, serum thyroxine and TRAb, thyroid ultrasound and orbital computed tomography. PBMCs were isolated from 10 ml of fresh peripheral blood by Ficoll-Paque density gradient centrifugation. Total RNA was extracted with Trizol reagent, and quality was checked on an Agilent 2100 Bioanalyzer. The TCR beta CDR3 regions were amplified from RNA transcripts. A first-round RT-PCR of the TCR CDR3 used the HTBI primer set with the Qiagen OneStep RT-PCR kit. Libraries were constructed in a second round of multiplex PCR, after which size selection and purification were carried out. Sequencing of the libraries was done on an Illumina HiSeq2000 using paired-end 100 bp reads. In the authors' own workflow: SOAPnuke was used to process the raw data, throwing out any read that contained adapters or uncalled bases, had a mean Phred below 15, or lacked an exact constant-primer or identifier match. COPE v1.2.5 was used to merge the high-quality paired reads, and each unique nucleotide sequence was defined as a clonotype. MiTCR v1.1 was used to align clonotypes to the IMGT TRBV, TRBD and TRBJ reference segments. The analysis was restricted to V-J combinations with a frequency above 0.0001, which together covered just over 98% of the repertoires. The TCS score was defined as the ratio of F50 (clonal expansion) to E x V (chaos), calculated using BLOSUM62-based TCRdist between CDR3 peptides within each V-J. Welch's t-statistics and random forest reduced fewer than 550 V-J features to 13, which were used in a naive Bayes classifier (R e1071). In TCRdb, the public reads were trimmed at Q25 with fastp and aligned with MiXCR, with productive beta chains retained. Entries that share a CDR3 protein sequence are merged under the most common genes and DNA. The V and J calls and clone size are TCRdb's, not the authors'. This sample is represented by some 490,000 distinct CDR3 sequences; roughly 15% of them were singletons. The top ten clones comprise around 28% of the sample.

In this sample, this clonotype turned up many times. Its antigen is not yet known. Per-base quality was not reported, and no clone a single base away is much larger than it. The paper as a whole reports these results and caveats: No statistical method was used to set the sample size in advance, and investigators knew the group allocation. A model built on a 13 V-J signature distinguished ophthalmopathy from stable hyperthyroidism, reaching 87.88% sensitivity and 81.08% specificity in cross-validation and 80%/75% in testing. In validation, progression to ophthalmopathy was predicted by the model with roughly 69% sensitivity and just over 72% specificity, a median of about 6.8 months before onset. Most expanded thyroid clonotypes (frequency above 0.001) were also found in blood, which suggests that blood repertoires may mirror thyroid immune responses.

The chain employs TRBV6-1 and TRBJ1-6; 11 bases in between match TRBD1. Input material: blood. The sequence came from a young woman with Graves' ophthalmopathy. The DNA sequence is given as TGTGCCAGCAACCCGGGACAGGGGGCCTATAATTCACCCCTCCACTTT. Translation gives CASNPGQGAYNSPLHF.